A single sample gave rise to the 29 T cell receptor beta chains below, sequenced in a study of T cell responses to AZD1222 COVID-19 vaccine. Sequencing used immunoSEQ multiplex PCR; TCRdb keeps in-frame clones, though not all of them. The sample holds about 100,000 clones, more than 90% seen once. Sequencing was performed on peripheral blood, taken on day 0 of AZD1222 vaccination. Receptor source: an adult in good health.

The rearrangement joins TRBV6-5 to TRBJ1-2; D remains unclear. Germline V gene data show CDR1 as MNHEY and CDR2 as SVGAGI. The V end was cut by 7 bases, the J end by 4 bases, with 16 bases between. This CDR3 comprises 14 residues. The CDR3 nucleotides read TGTGCCAGCACGCAAGGCGAGACAACCTATGGCTACACCTTC. Its protein product is CASTQGETTYGYTF.

The CDR3 DNA is TGTGCCAGTAGTACCTTATTCTTGACGGGCACCGGGGAGCTGTTTTTT. As protein: CASSTLFLTGTGELFF. V and J are TRBV19 and TRBJ2-2; no definite D call. The CDR3 has 16 residues. Germline V gene sequence: CDR1 LNHDA, CDR2 SQIVND (reference sequence). The V end lost 4 bases, the J end lost 4 bases, and 16 bases lay between the germline ends.

Here the CDR3 DNA reads TGTGCCAGCAGCCTAGAGAGTAGGGTACGCGGGGGGGTGCGAGATACGCAGTATTTT. Translation: CASSLESRVRGGVRDTQYF. The chain is built from TRBV7-2 and TRBJ2-3; 9 positions match TRBD2. With 5 bases clipped from V and 5 bases from J, the junction kept 20 bases outside the gene matches. The CDR3 is made up of 19 amino acids. Germline CDR1 and CDR2: SGHTA and FQGNSA.

The rearrangement links TRBV19 to TRBJ1-1; D is uncertain. Germline-derived CDR1 and CDR2 are LNHDA and SQIVND (reference sequence). CDR3 length equals 12 residues. V shed 1 base and J shed 11 bases, with 11 bases lying between them. This CDR3 is CASSIATWRAFF. CDR3 nucleotide sequence: TGTGCCAGTAGTATAGCAACCTGGAGGGCTTTCTTT.

This clone was counted only a few times. Other nucleotide sequences from this sample produce the same CDR3. The gene calls are TRBV19 and TRBJ2-7, with TRBD1 as a possible D gene (6 bases). The CDR3 has 13 residues. Germline assignment: CDR1 LNHDA and CDR2 SQIVND (reference sequence). Deletions cut 4 bases from V and 0 bases from J, with 7 bases between. The CDR3 loop reads CASSRTVSYEQYF. CDR3 coding DNA: TGTGCCAGTAGTAGGACAGTCTCCTACGAGCAGTACTTC.

V and J are TRBV19 and TRBJ2-7; 11 nucleotides match TRBD1. The J segment lost 4 bases and the V segment lost 4 bases, leaving 6 bases of the junction unmatched. The CDR3 has 15 amino acids. Germline V gives CDR1 LNHDA, CDR2 SQIVND (reference sequence). The CDR3 DNA follows: TGTGCCAGTAGTAATCCGGGACAGGGGGAGTACGAGCAGTACTTC. It specifies CASSNPGQGEYEQYF.

This sequence joins TRBV5-4 and TRBJ1-5, with D possibly matching TRBD1 (5 bases). The CDR3 totals 14 residues. With 0 bases removed from V and 7 bases from J, the gap between germline ends came to 11 bases. Germline CDR1 and CDR2: SGHNT and YYREEE (reference sequence). CDR3 bases: TGTGCCAGCAGCTTGGCCGGGGGAGGGCAGCCCCAGCATTTT. Its translation is CASSLAGGGQPQHF.

This clone was observed a single time. This chain joins TRBV11-2 and TRBJ2-7, with no clear D. The germline V gene encodes CDR1 SGHAT and CDR2 FQNNGV. This CDR3 comprises 12 residues. V lost 5 bases, J lost 3 bases, and 8 bases lay in between. The CDR3 region has the DNA TGTGCCAGCAGCGCGGAAGGCTACGAGCAGTACTTC. Protein product: CASSAEGYEQYF.

This chain joins TRBV28 and TRBJ1-1, with D maybe TRBD1 (6 bases). The CDR3 runs to 15 residues. Germline CDR1 MDHEN, CDR2 SYDVKM. Trimming removed 5 bases at V and 6 bases at J, with 19 bases between. The CDR3 spells CASSTSGAGWAEAFF. The CDR3 nucleotides are TGTGCCAGCAGTACTTCAGGGGCGGGATGGGCTGAAGCTTTCTTT.

The chain links TRBV7-9 to TRBJ2-2, with D possibly being TRBD1 (6 bases). Germline CDR1 SEHNR, CDR2 FQNEAQ (reference sequence). This CDR3 is built from 18 residues. V was clipped by 4 bases and J by 0 bases, with 18 bases between them. DNA of the CDR3: TGTGCCAGCAGCTCCAGGGATGGACAGTTCGCGAACACCGGGGAGCTGTTTTTT. Translation gives CASSSRDGQFANTGELFF.

The chain links TRBV6-5 to TRBJ2-1; D not resolved. This CDR3 comprises 15 residues. The germline V gene has CDR1 MNHEY and CDR2 SVGAGI. V lost 2 bases and J lost 7, with 15 bases in between. CDR3 residues: CASSYKIAGVNEQFF. The CDR3 DNA reads TGTGCCAGCAGTTACAAGATTGCCGGTGTGAATGAGCAGTTCTTC.

This chain uses TRBV15 with TRBJ1-2; D unresolved. The V gene's germline CDR1 is LNHNV and CDR2 YYDKDF (reference sequence). Trimming stripped 5 bases from V and 2 bases from J, with 27 bases between. This CDR3 region has 19 residues. CDR3 loop: CATSVPRVLSPWPNYGYTF. CDR3 coding DNA: TGTGCCACCAGCGTCCCAAGGGTCTTGTCCCCGTGGCCAAACTATGGCTACACCTTC.

The J gene is TRBJ2-3, the V gene TRBV11-2; D is uncertain. Germline-derived CDR1 and CDR2 are SGHAT and FQNNGV. V gave up 5 bases and J gave up 2 bases, with 5 bases separating them. This CDR3 has 12 amino acids. CDR3 amino acids: CASSRVTDTQYF. For the CDR3, the DNA is TGTGCCAGCAGCCGGGTCACAGATACGCAGTATTTT.

The V and J genes are TRBV15 and TRBJ2-7; D gene unclear. From germline, CDR1 is LNHNV and CDR2 YYDKDF (reference sequence). The CDR3 covers 13 residues. Trimming stripped 1 base from V and 4 bases from J, with 8 bases between. The CDR3 bases are TGTGCCACCAGCAGAGCTGGAAATTACGAGCAGTACTTC. It encodes CATSRAGNYEQYF. The full variable domain, completed using reference TRBV15 and TRBJ2-7, is DAMVIQNPRYQVTQFGKPVTLSCSQTLNHNVMYWYQQKSSQAPKLLFHYYDKDFNNEADTPDNFQSRRPNTSFCFLDIRSPGLGDTAMYLCATSRAGNYEQYFGPGTRLTVT.

This clone was seen just once. The gene calls are TRBV25-1 and TRBJ1-2; 7 positions agree with TRBD1. This CDR3 comprises 17 residues. CDR1 is MGHDK and CDR2 is SYGVNS in the germline V gene. V shed 6 bases and J 2 bases; nucleotides not matched to a gene: 15. This CDR3 reads CASRDSRLRTGNYGYTF. CDR3 nucleotide sequence: TGTGCCAGCAGGGACTCCAGACTACGGACAGGCAACTATGGCTACACCTTC.

The V gene is TRBV10-2, the J gene TRBJ2-5; the match to TRBD2 covers 8 bases. The CDR3 spans 15 residues. With V trimmed by 3 bases and J by 5 bases, 8 bases remained unmatched. From germline, CDR1 is WSHSY and CDR2 SAAADI. The CDR3 nucleotides read TGCGCCAGCAGTGATGCGGGGGGCGTTCGGGAGACCCAGTACTTC. Translation gives CASSDAGGVRETQYF.

This chain joins TRBV13 and TRBJ1-1; no clear D gene. This CDR3 is built from 15 residues. Trimming took 1 base from V and 1 from J, leaving 10 bases between them. Per germline, CDR1 PRHDT and CDR2 FYEKMQ (reference sequence). The CDR3 DNA is TGTGCCAGCAGCTTAGTACTCGCAGAGAACACTGAAGCTTTCTTT. Translating gives CASSLVLAENTEAFF.

The V gene is TRBV7-8, the J gene TRBJ2-1; D might be TRBD2 (5 bases). CDR3 length equals 14 residues. The ends were cut back, 4 bases at V and 8 bases at J, with 15 bases in the middle. Germline CDR1 and CDR2: SGHVS and FQNEAQ. The CDR3 loop is CASSSGPLSDEQFF. The CDR3 coding sequence is TGTGCCAGCAGCTCCGGGCCCCTTAGCGATGAGCAGTTCTTC.

The chain recombines TRBV5-1 with TRBJ2-5; 9 bases line up with TRBD1. J lost 3 bases, V lost 4 bases, and 4 bases had no gene match. This CDR3 has 14 amino acids. CDR1 SGHRS and CDR2 YFSETQ come from the germline V gene. The CDR3 nucleotides are TGCGCCAGCAGCCCCAGGGACAGGGAAGAGACCCAGTACTTC. It codes for CASSPRDREETQYF. Full variable domain (outside the CDR3, taken from reference TRBV5-1 and TRBJ2-5): KAGVTQTPRYLIKTRGQQVTLSCSPISGHRSVSWYQQTPGQGLQFLFEYFSETQRNKGNFPGRFSGRQFSNSRSEMNVSTLELGDSALYLCASSPRDREETQYFGPGTRLLVL.

The chain is built from TRBV6-5 and TRBJ2-7, with a tentative D call TRBD1 (6 bases). V was shortened by 6 bases and J by 2 bases, with 17 bases between the two germline ends. The CDR3 contains 15 residues. The germline gives CDR1 MNHEY, CDR2 SVGAGI. In DNA form, the CDR3 reads TGTGCCAGCAGCCCAACAGACAGGAAGACCTACGAGCAGTACTTC. It is translated as CASSPTDRKTYEQYF.

This sequence joins TRBV7-9 and TRBJ2-7; 9 positions agree with TRBD1. Germline-derived CDR1 and CDR2 are SEHNR and FQNEAQ (reference sequence). The V and J ends lost 3 bases and 5 bases, in that order; junction bases with no gene match: 8. This CDR3 contains 15 residues. The CDR3 DNA reads as TGTGCCAGCAGCTTGGCCGGACAGGGGAGGAACGAGCAGTACTTC. Translating it yields CASSLAGQGRNEQYF.

The chain joins TRBV5-1 to TRBJ2-3; tentatively, D is TRBD1 (6 bases). The CDR3 runs to 16 residues. Germline V lookup: CDR1 SGHRS, CDR2 YFSETQ. V lost 0 bases to trimming and J lost 5 bases, with 16 bases between them. CDR3 nucleotides: TGCGCCAGCAGCTTGGGTCTTGGGGGCACGGGAGATACGCAGTATTTT. It is translated as CASSLGLGGTGDTQYF.

This chain connects TRBV4-1 to TRBJ1-4, with TRBD1 identical over 7 bases. Looked up from germline, CDR1 is MGHRA and CDR2 is YSYEKL. CDR3 length equals 15 residues. The V gene end was trimmed by 4 bases and the J gene end by 3 bases; junction bases not matched to a gene: 5. The CDR3 here is CASSLTGLSNEKLFF. In nucleotides, the CDR3 is TGCGCCAGCAGCCTGACAGGGTTGTCTAATGAAAAACTGTTTTTT.

The chain employs TRBV10-3 and TRBJ2-5, with 10 bases that match TRBD2. The trim removed 7 bases at V and 5 bases at J, leaving 7 bases unmatched. The CDR3 has 14 amino acids. Germline CDR1 reads ENHRY; CDR2 reads SYGVKD. This chain's CDR3 is CAIKQREGRETQYF. As DNA, the CDR3 is TGTGCCATCAAGCAGCGGGAGGGCCGGGAGACCCAGTACTTC.

The V call is TRBV30, the J call TRBJ2-5; D is unclear. The CDR3 runs to 13 residues. The germline V gene has CDR1 GTSNPN and CDR2 SVGIG (reference sequence). With 7 bases removed from V and 5 bases from J, the gap between germline ends came to 17 bases. The CDR3 DNA follows: TGTGCCTCCACACTCACCTCGAGGGAGACCCAGTACTTC. Amino acids: CASTLTSRETQYF.

The chain has TRBV12-5 and TRBJ1-1; D perhaps matches TRBD1 (5 bases). Trimming took 2 bases from V and 5 from J, leaving 21 bases between them. Germline V CDR1 and CDR2: LGHNT, FRNRAP. The CDR3 has 17 amino acids. The CDR3 sequence: CASGLTEAGKLGTEAFF. The CDR3 region has the DNA TGTGCTAGTGGTTTGACTGAGGCAGGGAAGTTAGGGACTGAAGCTTTCTTT.

J is TRBJ1-1 and V is TRBV7-7; no clear D gene. Germline V gives CDR1 SSHAT, CDR2 FNYEAQ (reference sequence). The CDR3 sequence is 13 residues long. The V gene lost 5 bases and the J gene lost 2 bases, with 9 bases spanning the gap. CDR3 in amino acids: CASSARLNTEAFF. The DNA of the CDR3 is TGTGCCAGCAGCGCCCGTCTTAACACTGAAGCTTTCTTT.

The chain is built from TRBV28 and TRBJ1-3; 9 positions match TRBD1. This CDR3 is built from 21 residues. Trimming cost V 3 bases and J 0 bases; bases outside gene matches: 18. Germline CDR1 and CDR2: MDHEN and SYDVKM. CDR3 region: CASSFWGGDYGTGSSGNTIYF. The CDR3 DNA follows: TGTGCCAGCAGTTTCTGGGGAGGGGATTACGGGACAGGGTCCTCTGGAAACACCATATATTTT.

The chain joins TRBV6-5 to TRBJ2-1; maybe TRBD2 (5 bases). There are 14 residues in the CDR3. In germline, CDR1 is MNHEY, CDR2 SVGAGI. The V end lost 10 bases, the J end lost 4 bases, and 17 bases lay between the germline ends. Here the CDR3 reads CAISGSHFYNEQFF. For the CDR3, the DNA is TGTGCCATATCGGGGAGCCACTTTTACAATGAGCAGTTCTTC.